This T cell receptor beta chain was identified during a study of human T cells and chemical hapten exposure. Study findings and constraints: Significantly more large CDR3 similarity clusters arose among expanded TCRs than among controls.

As for time point: patch test 1, 2 weeks after DPC sensitization. Specified treatment: therapeutic diphenylcyclopropenone sensitization with weekly scalp DPC. Someone pulled total RNA out of unfractionated whole blood. Original data processing: Counting gave a median of around 89,000 TCRs per sample, with values ranging from about 20,000 to 750,000. One entry per CDR3 protein results from TCRdb running MiXCR on the RACE reads. The V and J calls were not made by the authors but by TCRdb's processing. Here the sample spans around 380,000 distinct CDR3 sequences, more than 4.5% being singletons. This clonotype has at least ten counts. What it binds is not known. Trimming removed 1 base from V and 4 bases from J; junction bases left unmatched: 12. The CDR3 spans 18 residues. From germline, CDR1 is SGHRS and CDR2 YFSETQ.

The receptor's source is a woman aged 50 to 60 with alopecia areata. Some clones in this sample may be carry-over from other donors' samples. The rearrangement joins TRBV5-1 to TRBJ2-7; 12 bases agree with TRBD2. The sequences come from whole blood, collected in connection with sensitization to the hapten diphenylcyclopropenone (DPC). The chain's CDR3 is CASSLRPPWTSGKYEQYF. In DNA form, the CDR3 reads TGCGCCAGCAGCTTGCGACCGCCATGGACTAGCGGGAAGTACGAGCAGTACTTC.